One and the same sample provided the 5 T cell receptor beta chains below, sequenced in a study of T cells in Graves' hyperthyroidism and ophthalmopathy. TCR beta CDR3 regions were amplified from RNA. The HTBI set primed first-round TCR CDR3 RT-PCR. TCRdb reprocessed the multiplex PCR reads via MiXCR and lists one record per CDR3 protein. The sample includes about 360,000 distinct CDR3 sequences, around 13% of them seen just once. Source material: blood. All receptors derive from a woman aged 18-29 years with Graves' hyperthyroidism.

This clonotype was detected only a few times. The rearrangement links TRBV4-3 to TRBJ1-5; D not certain. Trimming cost V 0 bases and J 4 bases, with 10 bases left between them. Germline loops: CDR1 LGHNA, CDR2 YSLEER. This CDR3 comprises 15 residues. CDR3 loop: CASSQERSRNQPQHF. In nucleotides, the CDR3 is TGCGCCAGCAGCCAAGAAAGGAGTCGGAATCAGCCCCAGCATTTT.

This clonotype was picked up a small number of times. This sequence joins TRBV7-9 and TRBJ1-4; maybe TRBD1 (6 bases). The ends were cut back, 1 base at V and 5 bases at J, with 8 bases in the middle. The CDR3 extends over 14 amino acids. Germline V gene data show CDR1 as SEHNR and CDR2 as FQNEAQ (reference sequence). The chain's CDR3 is CASSLGQANEKLFF. The CDR3 DNA sequence: TGTGCCAGCAGCTTAGGACAGGCGAATGAAAAACTGTTTTTT.

V usage is TRBV4-1 and J usage is TRBJ1-1; maybe TRBD1 (6 bases). The CDR3 is 14 residues long. The V gene's germline CDR1 is MGHRA and CDR2 YSYEKL. V was pared by 2 bases and J by 6 bases, with 13 bases between. For the CDR3, the DNA is TGCGCCAGCAGCCAAAGGACAGACTACCCTGAAGCTTTCTTT. Protein product: CASSQRTDYPEAFF.

As concerns this clonotype: A much larger clone differs from this one at a single base, so this may be a read error. The chain uses TRBV24-1 and TRBJ2-5, with D hard to call. Germline CDR1 reads KGHDR; CDR2 reads SFDVKD. The CDR3 runs 13 residues. Trimming left V 3 bases short and J 10 bases short, with 14 bases between. CDR3 sequence reads: CATSDPKGRIQYF. CDR3 bases: TGTGCCACCAGTGATCCAAAAGGCCGGATCCAGTACTTC.

This clonotype was found many times. CDR3 DNA: TGTGCCACGTCGAGACAGGGGCCTTACAATGAGCAGTTCTTC. This translates into CATSRQGPYNEQFF. The genes are TRBV27 and TRBJ2-1; TRBD1 matches 8 bases. Trimming cost V 10 bases and J 4 bases; bases outside gene matches: 9. Germline V gene data show CDR1 as MNHEY and CDR2 as SMNVEV (reference sequence). This CDR3 has 14 residues.